These T cell receptor beta chains were read from a single sample in a study of CD4+ T cells in melanoma. TCRdb's table, derived via immunoSEQ multiplex PCR, lists solely in-frame clones and lacks some. The repertoire holds over 15,000 clones, 81% seen once, with about 4.9% in the top ten. Sequenced sample: cells from a culture (not recorded whether cultured in vitro). The receptor set was obtained from a human donor with melanoma. Each CDR3 is given with its conserved first and last residue. The D gene is left open where the match is weak. Clone size is stated in some rows and not others, as once, few, many or a class when expanded.

J,size,V,length,D,CDR3,DNA
TRBJ2-1,-,TRBV9,15,-,CASSKTSVSYNEQFF,TGTGCCAGCAGCAAGACTAGTGTGTCCTACAATGAGCAGTTCTTC
TRBJ1-1,-,TRBV5-1,18,TRBD1,CASRTGRGTGTANTEAFF,TGCGCCAGCAGGACCGGTCGCGGGACCGGGACAGCGAACACTGAAGCTTTCTTT
TRBJ1-1,-,TRBV11-2,15,TRBD1,CASSSLQGSNTEAFF,TGTGCCAGCAGCTCTTTACAGGGGTCGAACACTGAAGCTTTCTTT
TRBJ1-2,-,TRBV5-4,13,-,CASSLGQDYGYTF,TGTGCCAGCAGCTTGGGGCAGGACTATGGCTACACCTTC
TRBJ1-1,-,TRBV9,14,-,CASSVGNMNTEAFF,TGTGCCAGCAGCGTAGGGAATATGAACACTGAAGCTTTCTTT
TRBJ1-6,-,TRBV30,15,TRBD1,CAWSGRTGLNSPLHF,TGTGCCTGGAGTGGAAGGACAGGGTTAAATTCACCCCTCCACTTT
TRBJ1-6,-,TRBV9,14,-,CASSPVSYNSPLHF,TGTGCCAGCAGCCCGGTGAGCTATAATTCACCCCTCCACTTT
TRBJ1-3,once,TRBV29-1,16,-,CSVEDGVFGSGNTIYF,TGCAGCGTTGAAGACGGAGTATTTGGCTCTGGAAACACCATATATTTT
TRBJ2-7,-,TRBV15,15,TRBD1,CATSIGTDSRYEQYF,TGTGCCACCAGCATCGGGACAGATAGCCGCTACGAGCAGTACTTC
TRBJ2-5,few,TRBV9,15,TRBD2,CASSPTSGARETQYF,TGTGCCAGCAGTCCAACTAGCGGGGCTAGGGAGACCCAGTACTTC
TRBJ1-1,-,TRBV2,16,-,CASSEARRIMNTEAFF,TGTGCCAGCAGTGAAGCAAGGAGAATCATGAACACTGAAGCTTTCTTT
TRBJ2-5,-,TRBV7-9,13,TRBD2,CASSMGLAETQYF,TGTGCCAGCAGCATGGGACTAGCAGAGACCCAGTACTTC
TRBJ2-3,once,TRBV6-1,14,TRBD2,CASRRDYTTDTQYF,TGTGCCAGCCGCCGGGACTACACCACAGATACGCAGTATTTT
TRBJ2-3,-,TRBV4-1,17,-,CASSQFSTGTPADTQYF,TGCGCCAGCAGCCAATTCTCTACCGGGACTCCTGCAGATACGCAGTATTTT
TRBJ1-1,-,TRBV29-1,12,-,CSVGGGSTEAFF,TGCAGCGTTGGTGGGGGAAGCACTGAAGCTTTCTTT
TRBJ2-7,-,TRBV7-9,14,-,CASSNLHTAYEQYF,TGTGCCAGCAGCAACTTACACACGGCCTACGAGCAGTACTTC
TRBJ1-1,-,TRBV10-2,17,-,CASSDHSWGPENTEAFF,TGCGCCAGCAGTGACCACAGCTGGGGACCCGAGAACACTGAAGCTTTCTTT
TRBJ2-6,-,TRBV4-1,15,-,CASSQDEGHRNVLTF,TGCGCCAGCAGCCAAGATGAGGGGCACCGCAACGTCCTGACTTTC
TRBJ2-1,-,TRBV5-1,17,TRBD2,CASSLRTSGGPDNEQFF,TGCGCCAGCAGCTTACGGACTAGCGGGGGGCCCGACAATGAGCAGTTCTTC
TRBJ1-2,-,TRBV2,13,-,CASSVNQDGGYTF,TGTGCCAGCAGTGTAAATCAAGATGGTGGCTACACCTTC
TRBJ1-2,-,TRBV10-3,13,TRBD1,CAISEDRGIGYTF,TGTGCCATCAGTGAGGACAGGGGGATAGGCTACACCTTC
TRBJ2-1,-,TRBV10-1,14,TRBD2,CASSAAGGPHEQFF,TGCGCCAGCAGTGCTGCGGGGGGGCCCCATGAGCAGTTCTTC
TRBJ1-1,few,TRBV2,14,-,CASSARDTVFGAFF,TGTGCCAGCAGTGCCAGGGATACCGTATTTGGAGCTTTCTTT
TRBJ2-4,-,TRBV7-2,14,TRBD1,CASSYRQGGNIQYF,TGTGCCAGCAGCTACCGACAGGGGGGAAACATTCAGTACTTC
TRBJ2-7,-,TRBV11-2,15,-,CASSLVRSPWNEQYF,TGTGCCAGCAGCTTAGTTAGGTCTCCCTGGAACGAGCAGTACTTC
TRBJ1-1,-,TRBV27,13,-,CASSLRGGTEAFF,TGTGCCAGCAGTCTGAGAGGGGGGACTGAAGCTTTCTTT
TRBJ2-3,-,TRBV30,15,TRBD2,CAWSFSGGAPDTQYF,TGTGCCTGGAGTTTTAGCGGGGGGGCCCCAGATACGCAGTATTTT
TRBJ2-3,once,TRBV18,15,-,CASSPTVSNTDTQYF,TGTGCCAGCTCACCGACCGTTTCCAACACAGATACGCAGTATTTT
TRBJ2-3,-,TRBV30,15,TRBD1,CAWSPGQGDTDTQYF,TGTGCCTGGAGTCCCGGACAGGGAGACACAGATACGCAGTATTTT
TRBJ1-1,-,TRBV2,17,-,CASSPNSLWRGGTEAFF,TGTGCCAGCAGCCCAAATTCACTCTGGAGGGGGGGCACTGAAGCTTTCTTT
TRBJ1-1,-,TRBV7-9,13,-,CASDPRVNTEAFF,TGTGCCAGCGACCCCAGGGTGAACACTGAAGCTTTCTTT
TRBJ1-3,-,TRBV5-5,15,-,CASSLDTFSGNTIYF,TGTGCCAGCAGCTTGGACACCTTCTCTGGAAACACCATATATTTT
TRBJ1-1,-,TRBV27,15,-,CASSLRPGTNTEAFF,TGTGCCAGCAGTTTAAGGCCGGGAACGAACACTGAAGCTTTCTTT
TRBJ2-7,-,TRBV4-1,15,TRBD2,CASSQASGGAYEQYF,TGCGCCAGCAGCCAAGCTAGCGGGGGAGCTTACGAGCAGTACTTC
TRBJ2-7,-,TRBV19,16,TRBD1,CASSRFSGRGSDEQYF,TGTGCCAGTAGTCGCTTTTCCGGCAGGGGGTCGGACGAGCAGTACTTC
TRBJ2-7,-,TRBV5-1,15,-,CASGSGLGNPYEQYF,TGCGCCAGCGGGTCGGGGCTGGGGAATCCCTACGAGCAGTACTTC
TRBJ2-5,-,TRBV11-2,11,-,CASSSLETQYF,TGTGCCAGCAGCTCACTAGAGACCCAGTACTTC
TRBJ1-2,medium-sized,TRBV2,16,TRBD1,CASSEWRGRLNYGYTF,TGTGCCAGCAGTGAATGGAGGGGGCGCCTTAACTATGGCTACACCTTC
TRBJ2-7,-,TRBV2,14,TRBD1,CASSLDRTSYEQYF,TGTGCCAGCAGTCTGGACAGGACCTCCTACGAGCAGTACTTC
TRBJ1-2,-,TRBV19,14,-,CASSEGSANYGYTF,TGTGCCAGTAGTGAGGGCTCCGCAAACTATGGCTACACCTTC
TRBJ2-5,-,TRBV30,14,TRBD1,CAWSALQGTETQYF,TGTGCCTGGAGTGCCCTACAGGGGACGGAGACCCAGTACTTC
TRBJ2-3,-,TRBV4-1,15,-,CASSQDYRDVDTQYF,TGCGCCAGCAGCCAAGATTACCGGGACGTGGATACGCAGTATTTT
TRBJ1-2,-,TRBV5-4,14,-,CASSFQGANYGYTF,TGTGCCAGCAGCTTCCAGGGTGCGAACTATGGCTACACCTTC
TRBJ2-4,-,TRBV6-1,14,-,CASSSDRLKNIQYF,TGTGCCAGCAGTTCTGACAGGTTGAAAAACATTCAGTACTTC
TRBJ1-1,few,TRBV11-2,14,-,CASSLQGANTEAFF,TGTGCCAGCAGCTTACAGGGCGCAAACACTGAAGCTTTCTTT
TRBJ1-2,-,TRBV11-2,14,TRBD1,CASSATGGHYGYTF,TGTGCCAGCAGCGCGACAGGGGGGCACTATGGCTACACCTTC